Following are 27 T cell receptor beta chains from one sample sequenced in a study of T cell clusters in autoimmune cytopenias. Multiplex touch-down PCR amplified TRB using TRB-A and TRB-B pools in one tube. TCRdb derives one entry per CDR3 protein from the multiplex PCR reads, leaving out DNA. The specimen's table records around 5,400 distinct CDR3 sequences. TRB amplification used around 0.25 ug of peripheral blood genomic DNA. These same records also appear under a second study, on T cell repertoires in aging, cancer and after chemotherapy.

The sample consisted of peripheral blood. The receptor set was obtained from a human donor in good health.

This clonotype counts as medium-sized by frequency. This chain uses TRBV15 with TRBJ2-6; the TRBD1 assignment by TCRdb is unverifiable without DNA. Germline V gene data show CDR1 as LNHNV and CDR2 as YYDKDF (reference sequence). The CDR3 spans 18 residues. The CDR3: CATSGIQGGLSGANVLTF.

According to its frequency, this clonotype is medium-sized. The CDR3 spells CASRRDQAATNEKLFF. J is TRBJ1-4 and V is TRBV19; the TRBD1 assignment by TCRdb is unverifiable without DNA. From germline, CDR1 is LNHDA and CDR2 SQIVND (reference sequence). The length of the CDR3 is 16 residues.

This sequence joins TRBV10-1 and TRBJ2-6. This CDR3 has 15 amino acids. Germline CDR1 is WNHNN and CDR2 is SYGVQD (reference sequence). The chain's CDR3 is CASSQGRSGANVLTF.

The rearrangement uses TRBV30 and TRBJ1-3; absent DNA, TCRdb's TRBD1 call cannot be checked. The CDR3 runs to 16 residues. From germline, CDR1 is GTSNPN and CDR2 SVGIG (reference sequence). CDR3 sequence: CAWDLTGFSTGNTIYF.

The gene calls are TRBV10-3 and TRBJ2-1; TCRdb's D call of TRBD1 is untestable without DNA. Germline lookup yields CDR1 ENHRY and CDR2 SYGVKD. The CDR3 has 19 residues. The CDR3 sequence is CAISEPPHRGPSSYNEQFF.

Its frequency marks this clonotype as medium-sized. This chain joins TRBV5-4 and TRBJ2-3; TCRdb calls TRBD1, which cannot be checked without DNA. Germline V CDR1 and CDR2: SGHNT, YYREEE (reference sequence). This CDR3 is 14 amino acids long. CDR3: CASSGTGGTDTQYF. The full variable domain, with the rest looked up from reference TRBV5-4 and TRBJ2-3, is ETGVTQSPTHLIKTRGQQVTLRCSSQSGHNTVSWYQQALGQGPQFIFQYYREEENGRGNFPPRFSGLQFPNYSSELNVNALELDDSALYLCASSGTGGTDTQYFGPGTRLTVL.

The CDR3 reads CSARDIDLTGELFF. The rearrangement uses TRBV20-1 and TRBJ2-2. CDR3 length: 14 residues. Germline CDR1 DFQATT, CDR2 SNEGSKA (reference sequence).

This rearrangement joins TRBV7-9 to TRBJ2-2; TCRdb's assignment of TRBD1 cannot be checked, as there is no DNA. The CDR3 runs to 15 residues. Germline CDR1 is SEHNR and CDR2 is FQNEAQ (reference sequence). Here the CDR3 reads CASSPATGVSGELFF.

In terms of frequency, this clonotype is medium-sized (0.01 to 0.1%). The gene calls are TRBV19 and TRBJ1-5; TCRdb outputs TRBD1, but without DNA this stays unchecked. Germline-derived CDR1 and CDR2 are LNHDA and SQIVND (reference sequence). The CDR3 has 18 residues. The chain's CDR3 is CASSRTGSDFRRNQPQHF.

The chain combines TRBV10-3 with TRBJ2-7; absent DNA, TCRdb's TRBD2 call cannot be checked. CDR1 and CDR2 (germline): ENHRY, SYGVKD. There are 12 residues in the CDR3. The CDR3 protein is CAISEGEGEQYF.

The chain carries TRBV28 and TRBJ1-5; the D gene TCRdb calls, TRBD1, cannot be checked with no DNA. Looked up from germline, CDR1 is MDHEN and CDR2 is SYDVKM. This CDR3 contains 20 residues. The CDR3 sequence: CASSTTRMPGGLKSNQPQHF.

V gene TRBV6-5 combines with J gene TRBJ1-2. The CDR3 has 13 amino acids. The germline gives CDR1 MNHEY, CDR2 SVGAGI. This CDR3 reads CASSERPNYGYTF.

Measured by frequency, this clonotype is medium-sized (0.01 to 0.1%). The gene calls are TRBV19 and TRBJ1-2. CDR3 length equals 14 residues. Germline values: CDR1 LNHDA, CDR2 SQIVND (reference sequence). The chain's CDR3 is CASSVWGNNYGYTF.

The chain employs TRBV24-1 and TRBJ1-2. Germline V gene data show CDR1 as KGHDR and CDR2 as SFDVKD. The CDR3 is 18 residues long. CDR3 in amino acids: CATSDFRADGNGNYGYTF.

V gene TRBV11-1 combines with J gene TRBJ1-4; TCRdb's assignment of TRBD1 cannot be checked, as there is no DNA. CDR3 size: 15 residues. Germline V gene lookup returns CDR1 SGHAT and CDR2 FQDESV (reference sequence). This chain's CDR3 is CASSLRQTSGEKLFF.

The CDR3 protein is CASSLRLAGKWDLYEQYF. The rearrangement links TRBV12-3 or TRBV12-4 to TRBJ2-7; TCRdb names TRBD2, which stays unverified in the absence of DNA. The CDR3 spans 18 residues.

This sequence joins TRBV6-6 and TRBJ1-2; TCRdb's assignment of TRBD1 cannot be checked, as there is no DNA. This CDR3 has 13 amino acids. Germline CDR1 and CDR2: MNHNY and SVGAGI (reference sequence). Here the CDR3 reads CASSDQGNNGYTF.

This clonotype is deemed medium-sized (0.01 to 0.1%) by its frequency. The CDR3 is CAWGLDDEQFF. The genes are TRBV30 and TRBJ2-1; TCRdb's D call of TRBD2 is untestable without DNA. The CDR3 has 11 amino acids. Germline V gene sequence: CDR1 GTSNPN, CDR2 SVGIG (reference sequence).

The CDR3 sequence: CASRGTGGANQPQHF. The V call is TRBV27, the J call TRBJ1-5; TCRdb's D call of TRBD1 is untestable without DNA. The CDR3 loop spans 15 amino acids. CDR1 MNHEY and CDR2 SMNVEV come from the germline V gene (reference sequence).

This clonotype is labeled medium-sized based on frequency. V and J are TRBV27 and TRBJ1-2; lacking DNA, the TRBD1 call made by TCRdb goes unchecked. Germline V gene sequence: CDR1 MNHEY, CDR2 SMNVEV (reference sequence). The CDR3 has 13 residues. Here the CDR3 reads CASSDPGNYGYTF.

This clonotype is labeled medium-sized based on frequency. This chain links TRBV19 with TRBJ1-5. Germline values: CDR1 LNHDA, CDR2 SQIVND (reference sequence). The CDR3 has 17 residues. The CDR3 sequence is CASSISQVGYSNQPQHF.

This clonotype is deemed medium-sized by its frequency. This chain connects TRBV5-6 to TRBJ2-1; TCRdb designates TRBD2, a call that cannot be tested without DNA. The CDR3 sequence is 13 residues long. CDR1 is SGHDT and CDR2 is YYEEEE in the germline V gene. CDR3 sequence reads: CASSFSWENEQFF. The variable domain in full, completed from reference TRBV5-6 and TRBJ2-1, reads DAGVTQSPTHLIKTRGQQVTLRCSPKSGHDTVSWYQQALGQGPQFIFQYYEEEERQRGNFPDRFSGHQFPNYSSELNVNALLLGDSALYLCASSFSWENEQFFGPGTRLTVL.

By frequency, this clonotype is medium-sized. The chain employs TRBV19 and TRBJ2-3; TCRdb indicates TRBD2, and absent DNA this call remains unverified. The CDR3 totals 16 residues. CDR1 LNHDA and CDR2 SQIVND come from the germline V gene (reference sequence). CDR3 sequence: CATEGLTSGVADTQYF.

This clonotype is deemed medium-sized by its frequency. This chain joins TRBV5-6 and TRBJ2-7; the TCRdb call, TRBD2, lacks DNA for checking. Germline-derived CDR1 and CDR2 are SGHDT and YYEEEE. The CDR3 has 15 amino acids. The CDR3 loop reads CASSDGTSAPYEQYF.

V and J are TRBV6-5 and TRBJ2-5; TCRdb selects TRBD2, and the lack of DNA leaves this call unchecked. Per the germline V gene, CDR1 is MNHEY and CDR2 is SVGAGI. The CDR3 is made up of 14 amino acids. CDR3 in amino acids: CASSRIGLEETQYF.

The chain employs TRBV14 and TRBJ2-2. The CDR3 runs 14 residues. Germline V gene sequence: CDR1 SGHDN, CDR2 FVKESK. The CDR3 is CASSQYKSAGELFF.

The V gene is TRBV7-9, the J gene TRBJ2-2; the D gene TCRdb calls, TRBD2, cannot be checked with no DNA. Germline V gives CDR1 SEHNR, CDR2 FQNEAQ (reference sequence). The CDR3 is made up of 16 amino acids. The CDR3 sequence is CASSLVASGGTGELFF.